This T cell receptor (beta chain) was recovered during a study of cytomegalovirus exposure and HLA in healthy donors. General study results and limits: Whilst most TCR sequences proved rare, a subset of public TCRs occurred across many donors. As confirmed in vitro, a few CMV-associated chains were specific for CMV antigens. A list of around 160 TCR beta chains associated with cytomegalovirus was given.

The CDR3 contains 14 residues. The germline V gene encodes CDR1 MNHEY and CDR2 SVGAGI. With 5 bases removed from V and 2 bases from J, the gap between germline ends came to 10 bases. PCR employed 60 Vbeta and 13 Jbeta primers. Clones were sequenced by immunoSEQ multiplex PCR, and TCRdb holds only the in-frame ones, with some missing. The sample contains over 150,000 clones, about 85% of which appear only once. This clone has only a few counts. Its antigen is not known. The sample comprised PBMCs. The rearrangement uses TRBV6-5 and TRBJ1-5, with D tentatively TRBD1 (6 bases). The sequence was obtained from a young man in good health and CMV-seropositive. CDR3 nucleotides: TGTGCCAGCAGTACCAGACAGGGCAATCAGCCCCAGCATTTT. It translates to CASSTRQGNQPQHF.